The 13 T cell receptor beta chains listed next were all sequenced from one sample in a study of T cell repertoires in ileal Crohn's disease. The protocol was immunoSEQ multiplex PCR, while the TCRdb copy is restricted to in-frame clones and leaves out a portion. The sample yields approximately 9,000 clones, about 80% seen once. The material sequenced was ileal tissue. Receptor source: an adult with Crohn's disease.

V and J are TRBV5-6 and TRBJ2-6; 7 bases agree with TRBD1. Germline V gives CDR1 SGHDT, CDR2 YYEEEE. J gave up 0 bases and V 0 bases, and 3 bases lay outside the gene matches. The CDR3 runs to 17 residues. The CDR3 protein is CASSLGQGYSGANVLTF. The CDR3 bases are TGTGCCAGCAGCTTGGGACAGGGATACTCTGGGGCCAACGTCCTGACTTTC.

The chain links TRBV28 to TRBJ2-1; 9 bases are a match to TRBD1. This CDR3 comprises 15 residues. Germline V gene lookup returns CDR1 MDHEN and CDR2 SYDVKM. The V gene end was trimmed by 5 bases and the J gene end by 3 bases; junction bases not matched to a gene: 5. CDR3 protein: CASSPLGQGYNEQFF. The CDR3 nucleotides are TGTGCCAGCAGTCCCCTGGGACAGGGCTACAATGAGCAGTTCTTC.

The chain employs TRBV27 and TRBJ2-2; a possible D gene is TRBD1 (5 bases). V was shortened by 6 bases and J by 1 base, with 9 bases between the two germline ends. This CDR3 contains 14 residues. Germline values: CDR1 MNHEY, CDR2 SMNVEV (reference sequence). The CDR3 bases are TGTGCCAGCAGAAAGGGGCGGAACACCGGGGAGCTGTTTTTT. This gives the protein CASRKGRNTGELFF.

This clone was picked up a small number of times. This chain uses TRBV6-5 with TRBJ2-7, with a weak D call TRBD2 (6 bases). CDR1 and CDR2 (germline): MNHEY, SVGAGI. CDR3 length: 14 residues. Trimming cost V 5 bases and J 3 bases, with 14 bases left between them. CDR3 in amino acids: CASSIGRTIYEQYF. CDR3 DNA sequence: TGTGCCAGCAGTATCGGACGGACTATCTACGAGCAGTACTTC.

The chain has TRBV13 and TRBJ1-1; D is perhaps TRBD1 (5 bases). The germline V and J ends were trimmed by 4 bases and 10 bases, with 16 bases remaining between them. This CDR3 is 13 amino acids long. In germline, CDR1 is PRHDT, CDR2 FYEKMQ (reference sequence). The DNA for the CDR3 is TGTGCCAGCAGCTCGCGGGACCTTCGCCCAGCTTTCTTT. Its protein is CASSSRDLRPAFF.

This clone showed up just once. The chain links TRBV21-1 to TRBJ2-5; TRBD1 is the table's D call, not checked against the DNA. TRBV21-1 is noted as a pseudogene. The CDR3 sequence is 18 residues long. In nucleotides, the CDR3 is TGTGCCAGCAGCCCCCGGTTCCCGGACACCCGCGGCCAAGAGACCCAGTACTTC. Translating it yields CASSPRFPDTRGQETQYF.

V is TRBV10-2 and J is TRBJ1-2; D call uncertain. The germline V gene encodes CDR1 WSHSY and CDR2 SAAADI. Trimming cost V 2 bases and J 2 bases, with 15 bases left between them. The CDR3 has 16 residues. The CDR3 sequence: CASSETRAASNYGYTF. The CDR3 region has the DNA TGCGCCAGCAGTGAGACGAGGGCGGCCAGCAACTATGGCTACACCTTC.

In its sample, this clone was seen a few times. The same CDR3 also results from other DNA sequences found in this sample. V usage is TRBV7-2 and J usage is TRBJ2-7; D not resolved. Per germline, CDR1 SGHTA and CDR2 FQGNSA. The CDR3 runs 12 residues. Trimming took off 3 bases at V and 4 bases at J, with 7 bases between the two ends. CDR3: CASSFPRYEQYF. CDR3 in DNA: TGTGCCAGCAGCTTTCCCCGTTACGAGCAGTACTTC.

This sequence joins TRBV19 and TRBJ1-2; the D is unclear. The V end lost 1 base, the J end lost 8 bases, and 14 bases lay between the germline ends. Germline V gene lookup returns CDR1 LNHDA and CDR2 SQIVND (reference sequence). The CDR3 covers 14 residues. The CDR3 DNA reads TGTGCCAGTAGTATAGCGGCCGGACTTGGGGGCTACACCTTC. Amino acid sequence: CASSIAAGLGGYTF. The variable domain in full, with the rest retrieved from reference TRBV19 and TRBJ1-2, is DGGITQSPKYLFRKEGQNVTLSCEQNLNHDAMYWYRQDPGQGLRLIYYSQIVNDFQKGDIAEGYSVSREKKESFPLTVTSAQKNPTAFYLCASSIAAGLGGYTFGSGTRLTVV.

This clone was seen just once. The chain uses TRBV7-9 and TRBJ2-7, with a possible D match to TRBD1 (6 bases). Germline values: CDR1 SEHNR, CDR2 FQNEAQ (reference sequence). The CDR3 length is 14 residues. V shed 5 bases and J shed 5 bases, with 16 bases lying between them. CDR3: CASSRIPGADEQYF. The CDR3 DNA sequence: TGTGCCAGCAGCCGGATCCCAGGGGCGGACGAGCAGTACTTC.

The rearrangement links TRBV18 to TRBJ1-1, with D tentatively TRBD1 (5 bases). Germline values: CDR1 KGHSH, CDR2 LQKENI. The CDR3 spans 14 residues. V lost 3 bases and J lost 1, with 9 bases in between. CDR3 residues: CASSPGGGNTEAFF. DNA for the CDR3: TGTGCCAGCTCACCCGGGGGTGGGAACACTGAAGCTTTCTTT.

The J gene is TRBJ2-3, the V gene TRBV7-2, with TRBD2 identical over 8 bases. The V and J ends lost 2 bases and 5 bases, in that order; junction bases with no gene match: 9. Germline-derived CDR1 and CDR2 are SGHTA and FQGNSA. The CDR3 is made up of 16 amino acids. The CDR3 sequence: CASSLNAGRAEDTQYF. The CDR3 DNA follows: TGTGCCAGCAGCTTAAATGCCGGGAGGGCCGAAGATACGCAGTATTTT.

CDR3 in DNA: TGTGCCAGCAGCCCCTGGACTAGCGGGGACACCGGGGAGCTGTTTTTT. It encodes CASSPWTSGDTGELFF. The V gene is TRBV9, the J gene TRBJ2-2; 12 bases fit TRBD2. The germline V gene has CDR1 SGDLS and CDR2 YYNGEE. The trim removed 4 bases at V and 3 bases at J, leaving 4 bases unmatched. The CDR3 totals 16 residues.